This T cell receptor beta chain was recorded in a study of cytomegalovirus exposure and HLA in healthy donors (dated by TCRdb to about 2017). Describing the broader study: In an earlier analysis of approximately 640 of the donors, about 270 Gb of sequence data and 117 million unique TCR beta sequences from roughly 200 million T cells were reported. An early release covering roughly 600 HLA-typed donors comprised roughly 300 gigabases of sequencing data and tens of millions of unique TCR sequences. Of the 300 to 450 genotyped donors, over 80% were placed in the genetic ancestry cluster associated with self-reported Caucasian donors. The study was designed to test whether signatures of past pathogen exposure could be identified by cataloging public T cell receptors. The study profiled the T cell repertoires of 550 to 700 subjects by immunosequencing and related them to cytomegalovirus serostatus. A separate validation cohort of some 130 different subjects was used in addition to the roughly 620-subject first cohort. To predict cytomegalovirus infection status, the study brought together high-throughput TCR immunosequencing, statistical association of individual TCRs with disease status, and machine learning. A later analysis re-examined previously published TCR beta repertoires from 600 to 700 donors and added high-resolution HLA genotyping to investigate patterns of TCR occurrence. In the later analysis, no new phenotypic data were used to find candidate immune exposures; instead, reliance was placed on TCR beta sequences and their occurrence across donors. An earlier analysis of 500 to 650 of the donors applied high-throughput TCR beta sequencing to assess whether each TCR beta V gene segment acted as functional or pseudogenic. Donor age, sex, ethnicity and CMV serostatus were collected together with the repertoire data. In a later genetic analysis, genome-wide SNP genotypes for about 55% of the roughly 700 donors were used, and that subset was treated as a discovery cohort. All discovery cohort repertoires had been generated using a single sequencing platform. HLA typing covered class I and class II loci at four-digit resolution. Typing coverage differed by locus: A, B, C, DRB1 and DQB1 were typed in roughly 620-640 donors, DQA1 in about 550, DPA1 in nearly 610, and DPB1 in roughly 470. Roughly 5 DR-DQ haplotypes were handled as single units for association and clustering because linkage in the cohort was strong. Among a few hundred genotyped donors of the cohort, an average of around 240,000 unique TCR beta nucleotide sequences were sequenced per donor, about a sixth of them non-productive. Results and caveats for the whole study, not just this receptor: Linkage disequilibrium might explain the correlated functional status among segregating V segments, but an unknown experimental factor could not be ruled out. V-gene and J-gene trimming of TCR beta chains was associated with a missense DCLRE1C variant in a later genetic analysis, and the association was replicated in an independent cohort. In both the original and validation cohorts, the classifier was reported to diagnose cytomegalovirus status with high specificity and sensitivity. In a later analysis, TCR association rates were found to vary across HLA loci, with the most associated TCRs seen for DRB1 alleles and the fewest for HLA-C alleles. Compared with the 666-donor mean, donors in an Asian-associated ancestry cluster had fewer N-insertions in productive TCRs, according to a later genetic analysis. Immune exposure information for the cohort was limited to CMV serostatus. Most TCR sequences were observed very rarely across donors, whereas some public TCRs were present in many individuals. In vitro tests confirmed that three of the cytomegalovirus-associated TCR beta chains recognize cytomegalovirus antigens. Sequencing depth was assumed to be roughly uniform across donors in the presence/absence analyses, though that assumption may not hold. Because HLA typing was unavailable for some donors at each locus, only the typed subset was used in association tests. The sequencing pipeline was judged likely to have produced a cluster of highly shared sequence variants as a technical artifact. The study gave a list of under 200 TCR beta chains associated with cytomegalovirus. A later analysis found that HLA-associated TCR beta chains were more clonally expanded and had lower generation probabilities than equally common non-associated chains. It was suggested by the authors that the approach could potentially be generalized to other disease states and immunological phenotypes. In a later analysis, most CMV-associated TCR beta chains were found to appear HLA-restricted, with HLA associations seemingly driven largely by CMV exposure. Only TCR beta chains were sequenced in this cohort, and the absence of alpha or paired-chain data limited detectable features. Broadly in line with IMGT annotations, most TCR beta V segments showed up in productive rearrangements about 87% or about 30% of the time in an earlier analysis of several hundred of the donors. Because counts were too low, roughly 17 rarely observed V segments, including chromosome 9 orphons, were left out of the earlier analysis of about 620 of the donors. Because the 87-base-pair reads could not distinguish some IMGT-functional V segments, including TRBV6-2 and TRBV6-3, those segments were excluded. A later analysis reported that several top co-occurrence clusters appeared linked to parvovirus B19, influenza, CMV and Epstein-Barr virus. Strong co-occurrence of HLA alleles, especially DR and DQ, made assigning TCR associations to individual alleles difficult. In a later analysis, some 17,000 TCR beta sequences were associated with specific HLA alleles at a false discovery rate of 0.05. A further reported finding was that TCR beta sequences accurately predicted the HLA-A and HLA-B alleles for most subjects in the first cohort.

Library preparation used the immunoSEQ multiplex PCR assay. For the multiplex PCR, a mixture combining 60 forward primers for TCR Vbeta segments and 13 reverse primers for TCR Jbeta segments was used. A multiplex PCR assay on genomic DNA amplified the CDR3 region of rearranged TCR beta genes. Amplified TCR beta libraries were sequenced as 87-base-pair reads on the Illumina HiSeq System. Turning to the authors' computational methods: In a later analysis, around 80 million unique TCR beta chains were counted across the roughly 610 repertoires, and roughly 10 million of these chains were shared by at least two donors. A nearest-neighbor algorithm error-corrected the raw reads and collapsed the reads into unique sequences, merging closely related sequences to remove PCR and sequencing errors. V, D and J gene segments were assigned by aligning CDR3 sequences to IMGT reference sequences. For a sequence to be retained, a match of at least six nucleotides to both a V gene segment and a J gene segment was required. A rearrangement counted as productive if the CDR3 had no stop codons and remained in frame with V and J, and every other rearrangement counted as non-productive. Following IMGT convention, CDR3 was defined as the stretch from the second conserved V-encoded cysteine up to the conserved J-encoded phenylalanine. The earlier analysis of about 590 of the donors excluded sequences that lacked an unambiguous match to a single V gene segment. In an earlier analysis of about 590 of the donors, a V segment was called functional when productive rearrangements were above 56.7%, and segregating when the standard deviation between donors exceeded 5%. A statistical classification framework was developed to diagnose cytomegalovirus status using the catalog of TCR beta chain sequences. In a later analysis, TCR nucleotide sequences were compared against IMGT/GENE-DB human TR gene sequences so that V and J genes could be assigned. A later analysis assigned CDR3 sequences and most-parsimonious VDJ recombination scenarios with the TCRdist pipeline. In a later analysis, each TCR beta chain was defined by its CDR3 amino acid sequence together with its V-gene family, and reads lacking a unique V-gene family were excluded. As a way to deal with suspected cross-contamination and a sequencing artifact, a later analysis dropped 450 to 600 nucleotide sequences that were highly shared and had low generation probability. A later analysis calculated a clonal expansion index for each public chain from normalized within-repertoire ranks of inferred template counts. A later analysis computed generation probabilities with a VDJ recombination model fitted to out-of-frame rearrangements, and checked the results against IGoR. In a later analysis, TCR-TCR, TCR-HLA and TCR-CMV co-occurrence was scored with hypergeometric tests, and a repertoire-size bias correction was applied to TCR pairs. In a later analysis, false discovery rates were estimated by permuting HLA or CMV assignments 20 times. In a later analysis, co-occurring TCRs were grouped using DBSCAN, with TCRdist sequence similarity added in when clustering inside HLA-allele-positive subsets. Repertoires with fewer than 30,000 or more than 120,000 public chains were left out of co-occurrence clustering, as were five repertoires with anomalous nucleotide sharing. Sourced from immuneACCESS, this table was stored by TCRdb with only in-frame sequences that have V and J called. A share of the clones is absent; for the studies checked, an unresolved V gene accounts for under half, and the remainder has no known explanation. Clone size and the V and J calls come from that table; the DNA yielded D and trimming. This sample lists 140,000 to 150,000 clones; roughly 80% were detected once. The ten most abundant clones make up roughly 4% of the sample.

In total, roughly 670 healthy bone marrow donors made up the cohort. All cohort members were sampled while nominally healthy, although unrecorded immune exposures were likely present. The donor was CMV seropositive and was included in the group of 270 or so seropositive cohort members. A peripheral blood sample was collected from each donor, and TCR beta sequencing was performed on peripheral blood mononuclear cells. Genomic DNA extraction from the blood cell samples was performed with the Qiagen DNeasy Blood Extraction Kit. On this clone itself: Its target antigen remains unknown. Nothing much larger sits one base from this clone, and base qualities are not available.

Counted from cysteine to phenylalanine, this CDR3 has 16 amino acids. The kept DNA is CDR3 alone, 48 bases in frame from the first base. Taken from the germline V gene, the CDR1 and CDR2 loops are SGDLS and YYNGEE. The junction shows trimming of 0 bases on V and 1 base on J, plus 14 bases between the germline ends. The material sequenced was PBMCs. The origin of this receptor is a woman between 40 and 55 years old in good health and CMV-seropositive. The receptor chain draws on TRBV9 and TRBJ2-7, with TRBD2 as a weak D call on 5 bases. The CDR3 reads CASSVAGSTGSYEQYF. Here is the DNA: TGTGCCAGCAGCGTAGCGGGGTCAACTGGGTCCTACGAGCAGTACTTC.